This T cell receptor beta chain was identified during a study of T cells after yellow fever vaccination. Study-wide background: The fractions with low cell numbers were processed using SMART-Seq v4 Ultra Low Input. Notes on the study in general: Clones that expanded after primary vaccination mostly reappeared after the booster (over 95% CD4, roughly 87% CD8).

This CDR3 comprises 12 residues. Germline V lookup: CDR1 SSHAT, CDR2 FNYEAQ (reference sequence). Template switching by 5'RACE produced TCR cDNA, adding a universal primer site and UMIs. TCRdb processed the 5' RACE reads anew with MiXCR; each CDR3 protein has one entry. This table has just under 600,000 distinct CDR3 sequences, 13% appearing once. To note about this clonotype: The target antigen is unknown. Mismatch with germline at one junction end may stem from a read error.

The J gene is TRBJ2-5, the V gene TRBV7-7, with 7 bases lining up with TRBD2. The sample was PBMCs, taken on the day of the yellow fever booster vaccination. This TCR came from a man younger than 45 who received the YFV17D yellow fever vaccine. The CDR3 coding sequence is TGTGCTAGCAGCTTAGCGGGCACCTCTCGGTACTTC. Its protein is CASSLAGTSRYF.